A single sample gave rise to the 8 T cell receptor beta chains below, sequenced in a study of CD8 T cells in ankylosing spondylitis. TCRdb reanalysed the 5' RACE reads using MiXCR and keeps one entry per CDR3 protein. This sample yields 200,000 to 250,000 distinct CDR3 sequences, of which roughly a tenth are seen a single time; 2.6% belongs to the top ten. Sequenced input: blood, either unsorted or a sorted T cell fraction (not recorded which). Source of these receptors: a male donor with ankylosing spondylitis or in good health (not recorded which).

The J gene is TRBJ1-2, the V gene TRBV4-1; D uncertain. The CDR3 is 12 amino acids. Germline lookup yields CDR1 MGHRA and CDR2 YSYEKL. V was trimmed by 0 bases and J by 10 bases, leaving 9 bases between them. CDR3 coding DNA: TGCGCCAGCAGCCAAGATTTTTGGCCCTACACCTTC. Protein: CASSQDFWPYTF.

This clonotype showed up many times. The chain couples TRBV29-1 to TRBJ2-7, with 10 positions matching TRBD2. V trimming: 7 bases; J trimming: 5 bases; junction bases outside the gene matches: 5. The CDR3 length is 12 residues. CDR1 is SQVTM, CDR2 ANQGSEA, per germline. The CDR3 sequence: CSASGSLNEQYF. The CDR3 coding sequence is TGCAGCGCTAGCGGGAGTCTCAACGAGCAGTACTTC.

This clonotype was recorded many times. The genes are TRBV27 and TRBJ2-1; 9 bases align to TRBD1. J was trimmed by 8 bases and V by 5 bases; bases with no gene match: 7. This CDR3 is 14 amino acids long. Germline V lookup: CDR1 MNHEY, CDR2 SMNVEV (reference sequence). CDR3 nucleotide sequence: TGTGCCAGCAGTGCCGGGACAGGGAAACATGAGCAGTTCTTC. Residues: CASSAGTGKHEQFF.

This clonotype was seen just once. With a much larger clone just one base away, this may be a read error. The gene calls are TRBV12-5 and TRBJ2-7, with 9 bases lining up with TRBD1. With 5 bases clipped from V and 3 bases from J, the junction kept 11 bases outside the gene matches. CDR1 and CDR2 from the germline V gene are LGHNT and FRNRAP. The length of the CDR3 is 16 residues. Here the CDR3 reads CASGPTGRDRVYEQYF. As DNA, the CDR3 is TGTGCTAGTGGTCCCACTGGCCGGGACAGGGTCTACGAGCAGTACTTC.

The table lists this clonotype with a few counts. The rearrangement joins TRBV27 to TRBJ2-3, with TRBD2 identical over 12 bases. This CDR3 spans 15 amino acids. The germline V gene encodes CDR1 MNHEY and CDR2 SMNVEV (reference sequence). V was pared by 6 bases and J by 3 bases, with 4 bases of the junction left unmatched. CDR3 region: CASRQTSGSTDTQYF. CDR3 DNA sequence: TGTGCCAGCAGGCAGACTAGCGGGAGTACAGATACGCAGTATTTT.

A few counts support this clonotype. The chain has TRBV7-6 and TRBJ2-2, with D unclear. The CDR3 is made up of 15 amino acids. V dropped 1 base and J dropped 4 bases, with 10 bases sitting between them. Germline loops: CDR1 SGHVS, CDR2 FNYEAQ. The chain's CDR3 is CASSLVADRTGELFF. Written as DNA, the CDR3 is TGTGCCAGCAGCTTAGTGGCGGACCGCACCGGGGAGCTGTTTTTT.

The sample holds many counts of this clonotype. The CDR3 DNA reads TGTGCCAGCAGCTCCCGAGTAGCGGGGCCAGACCTCAATGAGCAGTTCTTC. This codes for CASSSRVAGPDLNEQFF. This rearrangement joins TRBV5-5 to TRBJ2-1; 8 nucleotides match TRBD2. The CDR3 totals 17 residues. V shed 3 bases and J 6 bases; nucleotides not matched to a gene: 14. Germline V gene sequence: CDR1 SGHKS, CDR2 YYEKEE (reference sequence).

This clonotype has at least ten counts. The rearrangement uses TRBV4-1 and TRBJ2-2; TRBD2 agrees at 9 bases. The CDR3 is 20 residues long. V lost 0 bases, J lost 9 bases, and 20 bases stayed unmatched. Germline values: CDR1 MGHRA, CDR2 YSYEKL. CDR3: CASSQDPLSFSSGRTWELFF. The CDR3 DNA is TGCGCCAGCAGCCAAGACCCTCTCTCGTTCAGTAGCGGGAGAACGTGGGAGCTGTTTTTT.